This entry is about one T cell receptor beta chain. Its target is unknown. V lost 8 bases, J lost 4 bases, and 23 bases lay in between. Germline V gene sequence: CDR1 SNHLY, CDR2 FYNNEI. The length of the CDR3 is 16 residues. This entry belongs to a study of graft-versus-host responses after intestinal transplantation. Study-wide background: Each patient got anti-thymocyte globulin induction, then tacrolimus and steroids for roughly 3 years.

TCRdb keeps only in-frame clones here, not all; method: immunoSEQ multiplex PCR. This sample has approximately 100,000 clones, with about 90% found just once. Whole-study findings and limits: GvH clones occurred in recipient marrow; some first appeared in ileum or blood.

The receptor comes from a human donor who received an intestinal transplant. The chain couples TRBV2 to TRBJ1-2, with D possibly TRBD1 on 6 matching bases. Sequencing used unstimulated CD4+ T cells sorted from spleen or lymph node cells, obtained before intestinal transplant. The CDR3 here is CASRYLRGGSGYGYTF. In DNA, the CDR3 is TGTGCCAGCCGGTACCTCAGGGGCGGGTCTGGCTATGGCTACACCTTC. Drawing the rest from reference TRBV2 and TRBJ1-2, the complete variable domain is EPEVTQTPSHQVTQMGQEVILRCVPISNHLYFYWYRQILGQKVEFLVSFYNNEISEKSEIFDDQFSVERPDGSNFTLKIRSTKLEDSAMYFCASRYLRGGSGYGYTFGSGTRLTVV.